This T cell receptor beta chain was recorded in a study of OX40 agonist ivuxolimab in advanced cancers. For the study in its entirety: Ivuxolimab was a fully human IgG2 agonistic monoclonal antibody targeting the costimulatory receptor OX40 (CD134). Intravenous ivuxolimab was administered to patients every 2 weeks at six dose levels: 0.01, 0.1, 0.3, 1.5, 3 and 10 mg/kg. Of the approximately 50 dose-escalation patients, hepatocellular carcinoma was present in around 19, melanoma in about 15, renal cell carcinoma in 9 and head and neck cancer in 9. A male proportion of 70% to 90% and a mean age of approximately 58 years, ranging from about 23 to 90, were recorded for the dose-escalation cohort. Prior anti-PD-1, anti-PD-L1 or anti-CTLA-4 therapy was permitted, and less than 45% of dose-escalation patients had received checkpoint inhibitors. Three dose-escalation patients achieved partial responses, one with hepatocellular carcinoma and two with cutaneous melanoma. Peripheral TCRbeta sequencing aimed to test whether ivuxolimab altered TCR sequence diversity and caused clonal T-cell expansion. The paper covers the monotherapy dose-escalation part of the phase I ivuxolimab trial, which included N of about 51 patients. Paper-wide results and their limitations: In partial responders in the 0.1-3.0 mg/kg groups, normalized peripheral clonal expansion was found to be among the lowest, especially among CD8+ T cells. Low levels of normalized T-cell clonal expansion were also seen in some patients who did not respond. Antigen specificity was not determined for the clonally expanded peripheral T cells. At doses from 0.1 to 3.0 mg/kg, clonal expansion was seen in both CD4+ and CD8+ blood T cells between baseline and week 6. After ivuxolimab, expanded clones were on average more numerous among CD8+ T cells than among CD4+ T cells.

CDR1 and CDR2 are read off the germline V gene (reference sequence) as SEHNR and FQNEAQ. The CDR3 runs 17 residues from the cysteine to the phenylalanine. The kept DNA is CDR3 alone, 51 bases in frame from the first base. The germline V and J ends show losses of 2 bases and 7 bases respectively, and no gene match explains 14 bases of the junction. The trial excluded patients who had a history of autoimmune disease or who were on systemic immunosuppression. Peripheral blood for TCR sequencing was collected from all dose cohorts at baseline, on cycle 4 day 1, and on cycle 7 day 1. Samples were obtained from an open-label, multicenter, first-in-human phase I dose-escalation trial of ivuxolimab. The trial enrolled adults with locally advanced or metastatic head and neck squamous cell, hepatocellular, melanoma or renal cell carcinoma. Before TCR sequencing, CD4+ and CD8+ T cells were separately sorted from peripheral blood.

With regard to this clone: The antigen it binds to is not known. No much larger clonotype is one base removed from it; base qualities were not supplied.

For sequencing of the TCRbeta CDR3 region, genomic DNA was extracted from the sorted cells. TCRbeta CDR3 regions were sequenced using the immunoSEQ Assay. As stored in TCRdb, this immuneACCESS dataset retains in-frame rearrangements with V and J assigned. A fraction of the clones does not appear; measured against another copy, unresolved V genes explain less than half of the discrepancy, and the remainder lacks a known reason. Recorded for this sample are 40,000 to 50,000 clones; 70% to 90% of them occurred a single time. The leading ten clones occupy about 45% of the sample. This receptor was identified in an adult with an advanced solid tumor such as melanoma, head and neck, liver or kidney cancer. This chain joins TRBV7-9 to TRBJ2-1; TRBD2 agrees with 7 junctional bases. This specimen consisted of CD4+ or CD8+ T cells sorted from blood, obtained in a trial of the OX40 agonist ivuxolimab. The CDR3 protein sequence reads: CASSLPSGRVGENEQFF. The DNA reads TGTGCCAGCAGCTTACCCTCGGGGAGGGTAGGGGAAAATGAGCAGTTCTTC.